The 13 T cell receptor beta chains below come from one sample, sequenced in a study of cytomegalovirus exposure and HLA in healthy donors. The PCR employed 60 Vbeta primers together with 13 Jbeta primers. Here immunoSEQ multiplex PCR was the method, and the copy in TCRdb shows in-frame clones only, minus some. The sample yields roughly 220,000 clones, more than 65% seen once. The sequenced sample consisted of PBMCs. These receptors came from a woman aged 25 to 39 in good health and CMV-seronegative.

V and J are TRBV14 and TRBJ2-3; D is unresolved. Germline V gene sequence: CDR1 SGHDN, CDR2 FVKESK. With 2 bases removed from V and 3 bases from J, the gap between germline ends came to 3 bases. This CDR3 spans 12 amino acids. The CDR3 here is CASSQSTDTQYF. The DNA for the CDR3 is TGTGCCAGCAGCCAATCAACAGATACGCAGTATTTT.

The chain carries TRBV19 and TRBJ2-5, with D possibly being TRBD1 (6 bases). With 3 bases removed from V and 4 bases from J, the gap between germline ends came to 15 bases. The CDR3 consists of 15 residues. Germline V gives CDR1 LNHDA, CDR2 SQIVND (reference sequence). The CDR3 reads CASSMGARLGETQYF. Here the CDR3 DNA reads TGTGCCAGTAGTATGGGGGCGCGTTTGGGAGAGACCCAGTACTTC.

The chain couples TRBV2 to TRBJ2-7; 7 bases line up with TRBD1. The CDR3 is 15 residues long. The trim removed 10 bases at V and 5 bases at J, leaving 17 bases unmatched. Germline V CDR1 and CDR2: SNHLY, FYNNEI. DNA of the CDR3: TGTGCCACCCCCGGCGGACAGGCAGGCCCTCACGAGCAGTACTTC. Translation gives CATPGGQAGPHEQYF.

V gene TRBV19 combines with J gene TRBJ2-2; D remains ambiguous. Deletions cut 5 bases from V and 5 bases from J, with 12 bases between. Germline-derived CDR1 and CDR2 are LNHDA and SQIVND (reference sequence). The CDR3 has 14 amino acids. CDR3 residues: CASSDAWATGELFF. The CDR3 coding sequence is TGTGCCAGTAGTGACGCCTGGGCGACCGGGGAGCTGTTTTTT.

J is TRBJ2-3 and V is TRBV20-1; the D gene is possibly TRBD2 (5 bases). The CDR3 has 11 residues. Looked up from germline, CDR1 is DFQATT and CDR2 is SNEGSKA (reference sequence). V was pared by 6 bases and J by 5 bases, with 9 bases between. DNA of the CDR3: TGCAGTGCGACCGGACTAGATACGCAGTATTTT. It yields the protein CSATGLDTQYF.

The chain is built from TRBV14 and TRBJ2-2, with 10 positions matching TRBD2. Germline CDR1 SGHDN, CDR2 FVKESK. CDR3 length: 18 residues. The J segment lost 7 bases and the V segment lost 0 bases, leaving 11 bases of the junction unmatched. The chain's CDR3 is CASSQEEGLAGEDGELFF. CDR3 nucleotides: TGTGCCAGCAGCCAAGAGGAGGGGCTAGCGGGAGAGGACGGGGAGCTGTTTTTT.

This chain connects TRBV7-8 to TRBJ2-7, with 14 positions matching TRBD2. J gave up 4 bases and V 6 bases, and 11 bases lay outside the gene matches. Germline V gives CDR1 SGHVS, CDR2 FQNEAQ. The CDR3 spans 17 residues. The DNA of the CDR3 is TGTGCCAGCAGGAGCGGGACTAGCGGGAGTTTGAGGTACGAGCAGTACTTC. It is translated as CASRSGTSGSLRYEQYF.

CDR3 in DNA: TGTGCCAGGCAAAAGGGCGGGGACAGAGGAAAGACCCAGTACTTC. It specifies CARQKGGDRGKTQYF. The V and J genes are TRBV2 and TRBJ2-5; D possibly corresponds to TRBD1 (7 bases). The V gene's germline CDR1 is SNHLY and CDR2 FYNNEI. The CDR3 consists of 15 residues. Trimming shortened V by 9 bases and J by 6 bases, and 23 bases separated the two germline ends.

Regarding this clone: Other DNA sequences in the sample encode the same CDR3. This chain uses TRBV5-4 with TRBJ2-7, with a tentative D call TRBD2 (5 bases). CDR1 and CDR2 from the germline V gene are SGHNT and YYREEE (reference sequence). This CDR3 comprises 11 residues. V shed 4 bases and J shed 5 bases, with 7 bases lying between them. CDR3 amino acids: CASSLGDEQYF. CDR3 nucleotide sequence: TGTGCCAGCAGCCTGGGAGACGAGCAGTACTTC.

The chain has TRBV30 and TRBJ2-7; 8 bases line up with TRBD1. CDR3 length: 14 residues. Trimming took 0 bases from V and 4 from J; bases not matched to a gene: 5. Germline V gene data show CDR1 as GTSNPN and CDR2 as SVGIG (reference sequence). DNA of the CDR3: TGTGCCTGGAGTGTACAGGGACAGGTTTACGAGCAGTACTTC. Its translation is CAWSVQGQVYEQYF.

The chain combines TRBV5-5 with TRBJ2-2; no clear D gene. The CDR3 has 14 residues. V lost 0 bases and J 4 bases, leaving 7 bases between the germline ends. CDR1 and CDR2 from the germline V gene are SGHKS and YYEKEE (reference sequence). The CDR3 protein is CASSLGAPTGELFF. The CDR3 DNA sequence: TGTGCCAGCAGCTTGGGGGCCCCCACCGGGGAGCTGTTTTTT.

The V and J genes are TRBV5-4 and TRBJ1-1, with a possible D match to TRBD1 (6 bases). Germline V gene lookup returns CDR1 SGHNT and CDR2 YYREEE (reference sequence). Trimming cost V 4 bases and J 1 base, with 17 bases left between them. This CDR3 comprises 16 residues. The CDR3 DNA reads TGTGCCAGCAGCCATCCTTGGTCGGGACAGAACACTGAAGCTTTCTTT. Its translation is CASSHPWSGQNTEAFF.

The genes are TRBV5-6 and TRBJ1-6; no definite D call. The germline gives CDR1 SGHDT, CDR2 YYEEEE. Trimming cost V 0 bases and J 13 bases, with 17 bases left between them. The CDR3 contains 15 residues. The CDR3 is CASSLDPGNSRPLHF. The CDR3 DNA reads TGTGCCAGCAGCTTGGATCCGGGGAACTCTAGGCCCCTCCACTTT.